The 2 T cell receptor beta chains below all came from one sample that was sequenced in a study of T cells in women clearing cervical HPV infection. Sequencing used immunoSEQ multiplex PCR; TCRdb keeps in-frame clones, though not all of them. The sample data list around 44,000 clones. Sequencing used blood buffy coat. These receptors all come from a woman between 18 and 70 years old with a cervical HPV16 infection that either progressed to CIN3+ or cleared (not recorded which).

Comment on this clone: The read stops 3 residues short of the end of the CDR3; the missing end is completed from the germline J gene. This chain uses TRBV12-3 or TRBV12-4 with TRBJ1-1; 8 bases match TRBD1. Trimming removed 6 bases from V and 2 bases from J; junction bases left unmatched: 11. This CDR3 has 16 amino acids. The CDR3 bases that were read are TGTGCCAGCAGACATGACAGGGGTGGGTTAAACACTGAA. As protein: CASRHDRGGLNTE. The entire CDR3 is CASRHDRGGLNTEAFF.

To note about this clone: Coverage ceases 3 residues before the CDR3 finishes, and the germline J gene fills in the end. The V gene is TRBV10-3, the J gene TRBJ2-1; no clear D gene. The V gene's germline CDR1 is ENHRY and CDR2 SYGVKD. V was cut by 3 bases and J by 8 bases, with 5 bases left in between. This CDR3 comprises 11 residues. The chain's CDR3 is CAISEQYEQFF. The part of the CDR3 DNA that was read is TGTGCCATCAGTGAACAGTATGAG.